Listed below are T cell receptor beta chains from one sample, sequenced in a study of blood T cell repertoires in COVID-19. Assay used: immunoSEQ multiplex PCR; TCRdb lists only in-frame clones, some missing. The table has about 220,000 clones, approximately 83% seen once. The source material was PBMCs or T cells enriched from blood (not recorded which). These receptors were collected from a woman aged 60-70 years who had recovered from COVID-19. CDR3s include the opening cysteine and the closing phenylalanine or tryptophan. The D gene is left open where the match is weak.

>TRBV7-2|TRBJ2-1|TRBD2|16
CASSLMRREGGGGQFF
>TRBV19|TRBJ1-5|TRBD1|16
CASSTRGQGGSQPQHF
>TRBV7-9|TRBJ2-1|TRBD2|15
CASSSTSGSFNEQFF
>TRBV19|TRBJ1-1|TRBD1|13
CASSGTVNTEAFF
>TRBV12-3/TRBV12-4|TRBJ1-2|-|13
CASTNQGPRGYTF
>TRBV10-3|TRBJ1-1|TRBD1|14
CASRQGEPNTEAFF
>TRBV2|TRBJ2-5|TRBD1|15
CASSERTGGRETQYF
>TRBV5-1|TRBJ2-3|-|12
CASSSSTDTQYF
>TRBV14|TRBJ2-7|TRBD1|15
CASSQGTGYSYEQYF
>TRBV5-1|TRBJ2-1|TRBD2|19
CASSLGLAGGPGGKNEQFF
>TRBV7-8|TRBJ2-6|-|16
CASSTGLDSGANVLTF
>TRBV25-1|TRBJ1-6|TRBD1|15
CASSGSQGAGSPLHF
>TRBV3-1/TRBV3-2|TRBJ2-7|-|12
CASSPNRVAQYF
>TRBV6-1|TRBJ2-7|-|13
CASSPGQGGQQYF
>TRBV12-3/TRBV12-4|TRBJ2-1|-|13
CASSLGAQPGQFF
>TRBV18|TRBJ2-3|TRBD1|14
CASSQGAQADTQYF
>TRBV6-5|TRBJ2-5|-|11
CASSYGTTQYF